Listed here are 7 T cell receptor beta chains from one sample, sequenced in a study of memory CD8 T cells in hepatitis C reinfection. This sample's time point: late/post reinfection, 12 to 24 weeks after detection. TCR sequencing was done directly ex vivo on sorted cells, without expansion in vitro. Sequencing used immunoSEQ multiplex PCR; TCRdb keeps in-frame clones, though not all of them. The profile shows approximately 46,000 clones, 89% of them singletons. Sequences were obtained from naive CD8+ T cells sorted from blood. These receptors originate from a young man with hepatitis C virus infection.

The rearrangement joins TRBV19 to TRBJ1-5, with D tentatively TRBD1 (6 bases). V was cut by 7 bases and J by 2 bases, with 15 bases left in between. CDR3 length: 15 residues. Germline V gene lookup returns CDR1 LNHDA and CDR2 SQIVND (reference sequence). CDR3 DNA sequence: TGTGCCAGTACCACGGGGGGGCGCGGCAATCAGCCCCAGCATTTT. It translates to CASTTGGRGNQPQHF.

The CDR3 DNA sequence: TGCGCCAGCAGCCAAGACCCCTCAGGGTTCAATGAGCAGTTCTTC. This codes for CASSQDPSGFNEQFF. The V call is TRBV4-1, the J call TRBJ2-1; tentatively, D is TRBD1 (5 bases). Looked up from germline, CDR1 is MGHRA and CDR2 is YSYEKL. Trimming left V 0 bases short and J 6 bases short, with 12 bases between. This CDR3 region has 15 residues.

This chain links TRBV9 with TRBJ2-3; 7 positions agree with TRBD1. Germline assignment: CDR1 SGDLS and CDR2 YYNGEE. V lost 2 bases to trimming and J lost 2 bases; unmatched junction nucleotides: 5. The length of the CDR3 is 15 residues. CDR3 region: CASSVDREHTDTQYF. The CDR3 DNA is TGTGCCAGCAGCGTTGACAGGGAACACACAGATACGCAGTATTTT.

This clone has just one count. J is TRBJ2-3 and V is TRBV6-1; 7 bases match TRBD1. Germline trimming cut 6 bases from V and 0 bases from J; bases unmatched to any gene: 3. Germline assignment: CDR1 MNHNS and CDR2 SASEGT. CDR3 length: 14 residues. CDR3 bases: TGTGCCAGCAGATCAGGGGGTAGCACAGATACGCAGTATTTT. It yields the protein CASRSGGSTDTQYF.

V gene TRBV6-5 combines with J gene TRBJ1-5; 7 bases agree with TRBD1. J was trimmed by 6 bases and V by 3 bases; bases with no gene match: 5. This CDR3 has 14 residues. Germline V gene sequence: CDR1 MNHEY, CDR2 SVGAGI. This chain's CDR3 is CASSYPQGIQPQHF. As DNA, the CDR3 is TGTGCCAGCAGTTATCCACAGGGGATTCAGCCCCAGCATTTT.

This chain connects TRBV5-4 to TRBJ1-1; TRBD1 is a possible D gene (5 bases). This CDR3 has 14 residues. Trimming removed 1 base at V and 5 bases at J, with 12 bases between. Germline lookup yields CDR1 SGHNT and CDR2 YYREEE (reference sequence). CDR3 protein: CASSLWGGGTEAFF. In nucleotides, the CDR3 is TGTGCCAGCAGCTTGTGGGGGGGAGGTACTGAAGCTTTCTTT.

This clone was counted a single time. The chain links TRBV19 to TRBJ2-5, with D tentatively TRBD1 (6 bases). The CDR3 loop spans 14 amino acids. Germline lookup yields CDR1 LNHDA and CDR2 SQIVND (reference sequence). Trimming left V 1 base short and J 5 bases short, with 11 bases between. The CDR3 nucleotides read TGTGCCAGTAGTATAGTGGGGGCGGTGGAGACCCAGTACTTC. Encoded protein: CASSIVGAVETQYF.